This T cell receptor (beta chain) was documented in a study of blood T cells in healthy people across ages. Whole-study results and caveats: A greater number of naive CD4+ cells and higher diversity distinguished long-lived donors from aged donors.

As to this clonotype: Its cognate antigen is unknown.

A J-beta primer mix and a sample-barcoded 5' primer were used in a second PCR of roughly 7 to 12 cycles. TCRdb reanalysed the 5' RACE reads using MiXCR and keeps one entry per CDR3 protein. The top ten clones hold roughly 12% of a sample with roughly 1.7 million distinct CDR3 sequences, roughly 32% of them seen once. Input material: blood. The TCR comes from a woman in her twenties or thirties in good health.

CDR3: CATSDWTSGTGELFF. The CDR3 coding sequence is TGTGCCACCAGTGATTGGACTAGCGGCACCGGGGAGCTGTTTTTT. This chain links TRBV24-1 with TRBJ2-2; 10 nucleotides align to TRBD2. CDR1 and CDR2 (germline): KGHDR, SFDVKD. The CDR3 runs 15 residues. The V segment lost 2 bases and the J segment 4 bases; nucleotides outside the gene matches: 0.